Listed below are T cell receptor beta chains from one sample, sequenced in a study of T cell repertoires in cytomegalovirus infection. Using its own MiXCR run on the reads, TCRdb lists one record per CDR3 protein. The sample contains some 150,000 distinct CDR3 sequences, about 20% of which appear only once. Sequencing was performed on PBMCs. These receptors originate from a human donor in good health (CMV status not recorded). Some clones in this sample may be carry-over from other donors' samples. Both conserved end residues are part of each CDR3. D genes are given only for firm matches. Expanded clones are given a class, and other clones once, few, many or no size at all.

j_call clone_size v_call d_call cdr3_aa cdr3_nt
TRBJ2-5 many TRBV7-9 . CASSSDGGRETQYF TGTGCCAGCAGTTCGGACGGTGGGAGGGAGACCCAGTACTTC
TRBJ2-7 . TRBV11-2 . CASSLVPREGQYF TGTGCCAGCAGCTTAGTACCTCGTGAGGGGCAGTACTTC
TRBJ1-5 few TRBV25-1 . CASSGSSNQPQHF TGTGCCAGCAGTGGTAGCAGCAATCAGCCCCAGCATTTT
TRBJ1-1 few TRBV5-4 TRBD1 CASSLGQGVDEAFF TGTGCCAGCAGCCTGGGACAGGGGGTTGATGAAGCTTTCTTT
TRBJ1-5 many TRBV7-8 . CASSLAGRSQPQHF TGTGCCAGCAGCTTAGCGGGAAGGAGCCAGCCCCAGCATTTT
TRBJ2-2 . TRBV6-1 TRBD2 CASLAGRNTGELFF TGTGCCAGCTTAGCGGGGCGCAACACCGGGGAGCTGTTTTTT
TRBJ2-4 few TRBV23-1 . CASSPPAKNIQYF TGCGCCAGCAGTCCCCCAGCCAAAAACATTCAGTACTTC
TRBJ2-1 few TRBV7-8 TRBD1 CASSSYRQGSYNEQFF TGTGCCAGCAGCTCCTATCGACAGGGTTCCTACAATGAGCAGTTCTTC
TRBJ2-3 . TRBV28 TRBD2 CASSSSGTSTDTQYF TGTGCCAGCAGTTCTAGCGGTACTAGCACAGATACGCAGTATTTT
TRBJ1-5 many TRBV7-2 TRBD1 CASSLVGQGGNQPQHF TGTGCCAGCAGCTTAGTCGGCCAGGGGGGCAATCAGCCCCAGCATTTT
TRBJ1-1 . TRBV7-9 TRBD1 CASSPPTGTRATNTEAFF TGTGCCAGCAGCCCCCCGACAGGGACCCGAGCAACGAACACTGAAGCTTTCTTT
TRBJ2-3 many TRBV7-2 . CASRSDTDTQYF TGTGCCAGCAGGTCGGACACAGATACGCAGTATTTT
TRBJ1-1 few TRBV4-2 . CASSQDMWNTEAFF TGTGCCAGCAGCCAAGATATGTGGAACACTGAAGCTTTCTTT
TRBJ1-4 large TRBV2 . CASGRTVLNEKLFF TGTGCCAGCGGAAGGACAGTCCTTAATGAAAAACTGTTTTTT
TRBJ2-7 few TRBV29-1 TRBD1 CSVATGTGDYEQYF TGCAGCGTTGCCACCGGGACAGGGGACTACGAGCAGTACTTC
TRBJ2-3 few TRBV28 TRBD2 CASSFDAGGTDTQYF TGTGCCAGCAGTTTCGATGCGGGGGGGACAGATACGCAGTATTTT
TRBJ2-1 many TRBV7-3 TRBD2 CASSFDGGAYEQFF TGTGCCAGCAGCTTTGACGGGGGGGCCTATGAGCAGTTCTTC
TRBJ1-1 few TRBV7-9 . CASSQTTEHEAFF TGTGCCAGCAGTCAAACGACGGAACATGAAGCTTTCTTT